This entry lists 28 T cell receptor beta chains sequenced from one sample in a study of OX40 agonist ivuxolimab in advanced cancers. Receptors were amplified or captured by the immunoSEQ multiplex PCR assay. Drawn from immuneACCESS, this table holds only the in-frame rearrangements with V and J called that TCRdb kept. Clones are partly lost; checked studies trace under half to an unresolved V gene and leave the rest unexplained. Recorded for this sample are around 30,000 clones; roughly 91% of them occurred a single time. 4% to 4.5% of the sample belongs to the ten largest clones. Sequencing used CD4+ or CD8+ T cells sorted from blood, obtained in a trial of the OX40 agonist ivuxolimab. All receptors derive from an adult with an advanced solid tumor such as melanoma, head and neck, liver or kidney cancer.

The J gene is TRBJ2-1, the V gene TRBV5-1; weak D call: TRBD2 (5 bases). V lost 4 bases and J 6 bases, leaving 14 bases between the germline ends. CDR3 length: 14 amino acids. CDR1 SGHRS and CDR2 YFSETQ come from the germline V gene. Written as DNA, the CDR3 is TGCGCCAGCAGCACCGGTGATCGGGGCAATGAGCAGTTCTTC. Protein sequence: CASSTGDRGNEQFF.

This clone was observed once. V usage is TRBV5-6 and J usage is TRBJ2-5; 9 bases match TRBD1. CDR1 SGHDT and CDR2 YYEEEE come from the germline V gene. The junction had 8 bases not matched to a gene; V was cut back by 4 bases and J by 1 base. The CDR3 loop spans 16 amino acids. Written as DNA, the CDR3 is TGTGCCAGCAGCGCCGGGACAGGGTTTTCCCAAGAGACCCAGTACTTC. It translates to CASSAGTGFSQETQYF.

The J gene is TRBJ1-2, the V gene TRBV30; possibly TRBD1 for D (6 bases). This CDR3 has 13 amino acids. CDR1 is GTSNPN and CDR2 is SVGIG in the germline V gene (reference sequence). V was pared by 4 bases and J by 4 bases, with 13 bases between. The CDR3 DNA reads TGTGCCTGGAACAAGGACAGAGTCTATGGCTACACCTTC. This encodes CAWNKDRVYGYTF.

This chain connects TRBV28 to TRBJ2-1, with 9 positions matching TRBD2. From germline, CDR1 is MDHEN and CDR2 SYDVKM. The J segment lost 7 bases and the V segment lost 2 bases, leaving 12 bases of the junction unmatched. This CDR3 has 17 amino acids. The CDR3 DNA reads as TGTGCCAGCAGTTTAGCGGCGACTAGCGGTATTATGAATGAGCAGTTCTTC. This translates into CASSLAATSGIMNEQFF.

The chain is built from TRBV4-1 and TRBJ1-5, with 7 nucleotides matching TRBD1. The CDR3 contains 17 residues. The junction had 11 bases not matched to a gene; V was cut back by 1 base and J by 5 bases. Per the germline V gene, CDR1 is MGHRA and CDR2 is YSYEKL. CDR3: CASSQGDGRGLYQPQHF. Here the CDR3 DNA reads TGCGCCAGCAGCCAAGGGGACGGGAGGGGGCTATATCAGCCCCAGCATTTT.

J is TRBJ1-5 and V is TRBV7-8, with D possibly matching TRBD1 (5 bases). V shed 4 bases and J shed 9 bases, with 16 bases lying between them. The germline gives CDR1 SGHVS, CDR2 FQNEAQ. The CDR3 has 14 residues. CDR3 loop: CASSSGTLPGPQHF. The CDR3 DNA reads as TGTGCCAGCAGCTCCGGGACCCTCCCCGGGCCCCAGCATTTT.

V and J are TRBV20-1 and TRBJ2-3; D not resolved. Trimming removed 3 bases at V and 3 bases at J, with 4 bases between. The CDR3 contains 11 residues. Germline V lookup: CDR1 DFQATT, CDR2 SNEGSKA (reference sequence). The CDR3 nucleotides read TGCAGTGCTAGTAGTACAGATACGCAGTATTTT. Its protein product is CSASSTDTQYF.

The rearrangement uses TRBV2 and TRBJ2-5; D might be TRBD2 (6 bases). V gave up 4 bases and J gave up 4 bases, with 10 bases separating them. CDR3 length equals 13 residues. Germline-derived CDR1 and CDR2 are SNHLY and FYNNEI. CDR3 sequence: CASSALAPETQYF. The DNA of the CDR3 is TGTGCCAGCAGTGCACTAGCACCAGAGACCCAGTACTTC.

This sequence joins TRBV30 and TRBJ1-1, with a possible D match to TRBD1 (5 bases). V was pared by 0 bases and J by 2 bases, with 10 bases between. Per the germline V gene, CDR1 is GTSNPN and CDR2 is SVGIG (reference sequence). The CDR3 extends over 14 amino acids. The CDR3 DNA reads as TGTGCCTGGAGTGTATGGGGGGACAACACTGAAGCTTTCTTT. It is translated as CAWSVWGDNTEAFF.

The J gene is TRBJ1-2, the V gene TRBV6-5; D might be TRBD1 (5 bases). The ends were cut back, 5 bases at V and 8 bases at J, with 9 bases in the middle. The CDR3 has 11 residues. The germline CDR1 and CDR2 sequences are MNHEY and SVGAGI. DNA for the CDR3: TGTGCCAGCAGTGACAGACGCGGCTACACCTTC. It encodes CASSDRRGYTF.

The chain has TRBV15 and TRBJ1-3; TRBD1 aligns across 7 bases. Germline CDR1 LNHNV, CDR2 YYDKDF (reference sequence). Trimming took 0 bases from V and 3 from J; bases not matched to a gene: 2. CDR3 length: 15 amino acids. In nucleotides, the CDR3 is TGTGCCACCAGCAGAGATAGGGGGCTTGGAAACACCATATATTTT. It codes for CATSRDRGLGNTIYF.

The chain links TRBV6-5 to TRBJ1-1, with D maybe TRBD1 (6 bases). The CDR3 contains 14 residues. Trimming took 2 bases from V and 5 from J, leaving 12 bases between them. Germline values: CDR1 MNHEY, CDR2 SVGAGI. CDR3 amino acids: CASSYVGRGTEAFF. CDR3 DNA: TGTGCCAGCAGTTACGTGGGGAGGGGGACTGAAGCTTTCTTT.

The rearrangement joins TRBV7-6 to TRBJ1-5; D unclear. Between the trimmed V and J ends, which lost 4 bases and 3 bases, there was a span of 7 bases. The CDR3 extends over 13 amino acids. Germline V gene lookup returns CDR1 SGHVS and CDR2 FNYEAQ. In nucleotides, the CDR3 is TGTGCCAGCAGCTCCTATTACAATCAGCCCCAGCATTTT. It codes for CASSSYYNQPQHF.

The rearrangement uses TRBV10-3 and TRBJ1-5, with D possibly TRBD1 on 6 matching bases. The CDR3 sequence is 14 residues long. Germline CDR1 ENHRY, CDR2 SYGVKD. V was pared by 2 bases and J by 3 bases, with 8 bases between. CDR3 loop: CAISERTDNQPQHF. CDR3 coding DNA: TGTGCCATCAGTGAGCGGACAGACAATCAGCCCCAGCATTTT.

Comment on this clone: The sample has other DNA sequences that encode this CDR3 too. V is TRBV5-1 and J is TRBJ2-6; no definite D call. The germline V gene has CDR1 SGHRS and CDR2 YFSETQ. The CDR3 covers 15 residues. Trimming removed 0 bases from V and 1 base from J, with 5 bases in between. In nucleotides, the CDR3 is TGCGCCAGCAGCTTGGATTCTTCTGGGGCCAACGTCCTGACTTTC. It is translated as CASSLDSSGANVLTF.

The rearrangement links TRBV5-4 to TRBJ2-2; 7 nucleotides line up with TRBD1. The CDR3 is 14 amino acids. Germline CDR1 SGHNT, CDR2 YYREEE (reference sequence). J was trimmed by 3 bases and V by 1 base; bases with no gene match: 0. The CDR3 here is CASSLTGDTGELFF. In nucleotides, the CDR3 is TGTGCCAGCAGCTTGACAGGGGACACCGGGGAGCTGTTTTTT. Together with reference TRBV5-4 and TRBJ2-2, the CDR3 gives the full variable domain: ETGVTQSPTHLIKTRGQQVTLRCSSQSGHNTVSWYQQALGQGPQFIFQYYREEENGRGNFPPRFSGLQFPNYSSELNVNALELDDSALYLCASSLTGDTGELFFGEGSRLTVL.

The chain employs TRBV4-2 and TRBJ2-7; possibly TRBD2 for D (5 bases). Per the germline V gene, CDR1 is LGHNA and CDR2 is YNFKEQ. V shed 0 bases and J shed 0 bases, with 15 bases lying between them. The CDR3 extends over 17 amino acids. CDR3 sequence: CASSQDLLGVISYEQYF. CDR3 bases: TGTGCCAGCAGCCAAGATCTCCTGGGAGTCATCTCCTACGAGCAGTACTTC.

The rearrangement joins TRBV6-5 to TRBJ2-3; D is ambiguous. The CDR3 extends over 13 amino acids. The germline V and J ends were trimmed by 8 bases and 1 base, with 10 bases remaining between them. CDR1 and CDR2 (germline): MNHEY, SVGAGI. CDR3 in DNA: TGTGCCAGCGTGGTCCCAGGCACAGATACGCAGTATTTT. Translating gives CASVVPGTDTQYF.

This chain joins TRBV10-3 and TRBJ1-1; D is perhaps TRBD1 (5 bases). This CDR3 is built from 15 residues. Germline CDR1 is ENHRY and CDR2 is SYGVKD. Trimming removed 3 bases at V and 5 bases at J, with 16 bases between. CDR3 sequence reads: CAISDLTRGKTEAFF. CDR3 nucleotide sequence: TGTGCCATCAGTGACCTTACACGGGGGAAGACTGAAGCTTTCTTT.

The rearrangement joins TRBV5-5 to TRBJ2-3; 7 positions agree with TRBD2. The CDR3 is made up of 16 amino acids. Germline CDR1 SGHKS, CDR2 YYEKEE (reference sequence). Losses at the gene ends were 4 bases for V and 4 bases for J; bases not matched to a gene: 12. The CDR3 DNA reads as TGTGCCAGCAGCCCCAATCCAGCGGGAAGCCCAGATACGCAGTATTTT. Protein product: CASSPNPAGSPDTQYF.

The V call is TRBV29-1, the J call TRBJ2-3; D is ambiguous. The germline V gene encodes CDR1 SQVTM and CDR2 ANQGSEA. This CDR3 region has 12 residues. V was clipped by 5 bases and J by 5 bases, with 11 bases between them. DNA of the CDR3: TGCAGCGTTACACAGACAAAAGATACGCAGTATTTT. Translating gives CSVTQTKDTQYF.

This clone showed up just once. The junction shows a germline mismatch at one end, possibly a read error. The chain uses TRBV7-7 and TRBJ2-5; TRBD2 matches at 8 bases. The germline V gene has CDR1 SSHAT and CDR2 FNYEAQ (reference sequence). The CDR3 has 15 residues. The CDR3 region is CASSLLAGEFETQYF. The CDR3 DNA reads TGTGCTAGCAGTCTTCTAGCGGGCGAGTTTGAGACCCAGTACTTC.

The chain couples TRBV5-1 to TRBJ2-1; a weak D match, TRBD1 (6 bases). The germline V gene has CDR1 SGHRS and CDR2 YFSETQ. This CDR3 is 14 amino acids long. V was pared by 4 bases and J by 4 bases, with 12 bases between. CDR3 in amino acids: CASSQGQPYNEQFF. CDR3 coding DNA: TGCGCCAGCAGCCAAGGACAGCCTTACAATGAGCAGTTCTTC.

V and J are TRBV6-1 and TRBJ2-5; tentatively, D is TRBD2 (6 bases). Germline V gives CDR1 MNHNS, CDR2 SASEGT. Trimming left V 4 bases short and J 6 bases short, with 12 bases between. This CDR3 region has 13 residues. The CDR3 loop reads CASSGGLTQTQYF. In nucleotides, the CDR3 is TGTGCCAGCAGTGGGGGACTCACCCAGACCCAGTACTTC.

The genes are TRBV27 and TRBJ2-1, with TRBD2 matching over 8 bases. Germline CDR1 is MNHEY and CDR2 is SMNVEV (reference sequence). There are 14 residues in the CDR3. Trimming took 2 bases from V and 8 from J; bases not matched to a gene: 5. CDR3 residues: CASSLTGGGDEQFF. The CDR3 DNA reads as TGTGCCAGCAGTTTAACGGGGGGGGGAGATGAGCAGTTCTTC.

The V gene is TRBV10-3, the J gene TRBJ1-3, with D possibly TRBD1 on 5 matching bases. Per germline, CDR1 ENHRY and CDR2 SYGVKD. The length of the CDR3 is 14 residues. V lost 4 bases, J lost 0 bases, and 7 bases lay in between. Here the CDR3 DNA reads TGTGCCATCAGTGTAGGGGCCTCTGGAAACACCATATATTTT. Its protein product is CAISVGASGNTIYF.

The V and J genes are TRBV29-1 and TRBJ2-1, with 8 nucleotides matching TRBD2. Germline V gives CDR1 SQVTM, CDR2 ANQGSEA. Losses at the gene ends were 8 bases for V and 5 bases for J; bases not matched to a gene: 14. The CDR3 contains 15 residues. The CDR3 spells CSTQFTGLENNEQFF. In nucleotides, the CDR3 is TGCAGCACTCAGTTTACGGGACTAGAGAACAATGAGCAGTTCTTC.

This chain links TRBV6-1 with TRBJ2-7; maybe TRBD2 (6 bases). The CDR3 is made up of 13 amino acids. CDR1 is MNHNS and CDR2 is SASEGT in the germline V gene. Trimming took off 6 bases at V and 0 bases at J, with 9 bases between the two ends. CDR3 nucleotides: TGTGCCAGCAGAGCGGGCAGCTCCTACGAGCAGTACTTC. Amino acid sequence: CASRAGSSYEQYF.